This is a list of T cell receptor beta chains from one sample in a study of OX40 agonist ivuxolimab in advanced cancers. Using immunoSEQ multiplex PCR, the repertoire was profiled, and TCRdb retains in-frame clones only, with some absent. The profile shows roughly 80,000 clones, 80% to 90% of them singletons. Source: CD4+ or CD8+ T cells sorted from blood, taken in a trial of the OX40 agonist ivuxolimab. These receptors all stem from an adult with an advanced solid tumor such as melanoma, head and neck, liver or kidney cancer. CDR3s include the opening cysteine and the closing phenylalanine or tryptophan. A D gene is named only where the DNA matches it firmly. The listing skips clone size in some rows; elsewhere it reads once, few, many or a size class.

- TRBJ1-5 - TRBV15 CATSREWQAPQPQHF TGTGCCACCAGCAGAGAATGGCAGGCGCCTCAGCCCCAGCATTTT
- TRBJ1-5 - TRBV6-1 CASSGGRNNQPQHF TGTGCCAGCAGTGGGGGACGAAACAATCAGCCCCAGCATTTT
once TRBJ2-7 - TRBV5-4 CASSLQGHSYEQYF TGTGCCAGCAGCTTGCAGGGGCACTCCTACGAGCAGTACTTC
- TRBJ2-1 TRBD1 TRBV5-4 CASSLGTGAYNEQFF TGTGCCAGCAGCCTTGGGACAGGGGCCTACAATGAGCAGTTCTTC
- TRBJ2-5 TRBD2 TRBV4-2 CASSPRTSGETQYF TGTGCCAGCAGCCCGCGGACTAGCGGGGAGACCCAGTACTTC
- TRBJ1-6 - TRBV21-1 CASSGGQADSPLHF TGTGCCAGCAGCGGGGGACAGGCGGATTCACCCCTCCACTTT
once TRBJ2-1 - TRBV6-6 CAETDRPYNEQFF TGTGCCGAAACGGATAGACCTTACAATGAGCAGTTCTTC
- TRBJ1-6 - TRBV30 CAWIGQGTWANSPLHF TGTGCCTGGATTGGTCAGGGAACCTGGGCTAATTCACCCCTCCACTTT
- TRBJ2-3 - TRBV5-1 CASTLGTDTQYF TGCGCCAGCACCCTCGGCACAGATACGCAGTATTTT
- TRBJ2-1 - TRBV10-3 CASSRVNEQFF TGTGCCAGCAGCAGGGTTAATGAGCAGTTCTTC
- TRBJ1-5 TRBD1 TRBV5-6 CASSTGGLGNQPQHF TGTGCCAGCAGCACAGGGGGTCTGGGCAATCAGCCCCAGCATTTT
- TRBJ2-5 TRBD2 TRBV5-6 CASRAGRVTSQYF TGTGCCAGCCGGGCGGGGAGGGTGACTAGCCAGTACTTC
- TRBJ1-6 - TRBV4-3 CASSLREAYNSPLHF TGCGCCAGCAGCCTCAGGGAGGCCTATAATTCACCCCTCCACTTT
few TRBJ2-7 - TRBV11-2 CASSPRPNSYEQYF TGTGCCAGCAGCCCACGACCGAATTCCTACGAGCAGTACTTC
- TRBJ2-7 TRBD1 TRBV6-5 CASSEVQGAYEQYF TGTGCCAGTAGCGAGGTACAGGGGGCCTACGAGCAGTACTTC
- TRBJ1-1 - TRBV5-5 CASSLSRMNTEAFF TGTGCCAGCAGCTTGTCACGGATGAACACTGAAGCTTTCTTT
- TRBJ2-2 TRBD1 TRBV9 CASSVGDSATGELFF TGTGCCAGCAGCGTAGGGGACAGCGCTACCGGGGAGCTGTTTTTT
- TRBJ1-4 TRBD1 TRBV7-8 CASSLPIGTGREKLFF TGTGCCAGCAGCTTACCAATCGGGACAGGGAGGGAAAAACTGTTTTTT
- TRBJ1-2 TRBD1 TRBV28 CASSLFAGGQGYTF TGTGCCAGCAGTTTATTCGCAGGGGGACAAGGCTACACCTTC
- TRBJ2-7 TRBD1 TRBV5-6 CASSPGQDSSYEQYF TGTGCCAGCAGCCCAGGACAGGATAGCTCCTACGAGCAGTACTTC
- TRBJ2-1 - TRBV27 CASSLPQLDEQFF TGTGCCAGCAGTTTACCCCAACTAGATGAGCAGTTCTTC
- TRBJ1-1 - TRBV27 CASSSPGVRSTEAFF TGTGCCAGCAGCAGCCCAGGGGTAAGGAGCACTGAAGCTTTCTTT
- TRBJ2-5 TRBD1 TRBV7-2 CASNDRGRGETQYF TGTGCCAGCAACGACAGGGGGCGAGGGGAGACCCAGTACTTC
once TRBJ2-1 TRBD2 TRBV28 CASSLFGLAANEQFF TGTGCCAGCAGTTTATTTGGGCTAGCGGCTAATGAGCAGTTCTTC
- TRBJ2-2 - TRBV7-3 CASSLSRTGELFF TGTGCCAGCAGCTTATCGCGGACCGGGGAGCTGTTTTTT
- TRBJ2-7 - TRBV23-1 CASSHLTNGVYEQYF TGCGCCAGCAGTCACCTAACCAATGGGGTTTACGAGCAGTACTTC
- TRBJ2-7 - TRBV13 CASSSYRTTSIEQYF TGTGCCAGCAGCTCATACAGGACGACTTCAATCGAGCAGTACTTC
- TRBJ2-2 TRBD2 TRBV6-1 CATGRGANTGELFF TGTGCCACGGGGAGGGGCGCGAACACCGGGGAGCTGTTTTTT
- TRBJ1-1 - TRBV6-5 CASTPWRGNEAFF TGTGCCAGCACCCCATGGAGGGGAAATGAAGCTTTCTTT
- TRBJ2-3 - TRBV7-7 CASSLQGLDADTQYF TGTGCCAGCAGCTTGCAGGGTCTGGATGCAGATACGCAGTATTTT
- TRBJ2-7 - TRBV28 CASNIGGGGPSYEQYF TGTGCCAGCAATATTGGCGGCGGGGGCCCAAGCTACGAGCAGTACTTC
- TRBJ2-2 - TRBV7-9 CASSSGLHTGELFF TGTGCCAGCAGCTCGGGGTTACACACCGGGGAGCTGTTTTTT
- TRBJ1-4 TRBD1 TRBV4-1 CASSPGTAIATNEKLFF TGCGCCAGCAGCCCCGGGACAGCAATAGCAACTAATGAAAAACTGTTTTTT
- TRBJ2-3 TRBD1 TRBV5-6 CASSWTGLKNTDTQYF TGTGCCAGCAGCTGGACAGGCCTCAAAAACACAGATACGCAGTATTTT
once TRBJ2-7 TRBD2 TRBV28 CAAFSGGAYEQYF TGTGCCGCCTTCAGCGGGGGGGCCTACGAGCAGTACTTC
- TRBJ2-3 - TRBV7-9 CASSLTGTFGERPWDTQYF TGTGCCAGCAGCTTAACTGGTACTTTCGGGGAGCGGCCGTGGGATACGCAGTATTTT